This T cell receptor beta chain emerged from a study of T cells in Graves' hyperthyroidism and ophthalmopathy. Absent ophthalmopathy progression within 18 months defined stable Graves' hyperthyroidism. What was amplified from RNA transcripts were TCR beta CDR3 regions. During a first-round RT-PCR of the TCR CDR3, the HTBI primer set was used. Using its own MiXCR run on the multiplex PCR reads, TCRdb lists one record per CDR3 protein. There are about 400,000 distinct CDR3 sequences in the sample; approximately 13% occur only once, and approximately 5.8% lies in the top ten. This sequence was found in a woman aged 18-35 years with Graves' hyperthyroidism. The sequenced sample consisted of blood.

The CDR3 loop reads CASRRQGVNNEQFF. The CDR3 DNA reads as TGTGCCAGTAGGAGACAGGGAGTGAACAATGAGCAGTTCTTC. The chain joins TRBV19 to TRBJ2-1; 7 nucleotides align to TRBD1. Per germline, CDR1 LNHDA and CDR2 SQIVND (reference sequence). The CDR3 extends over 14 amino acids. The V gene end was trimmed by 6 bases and the J gene end by 5 bases; junction bases not matched to a gene: 7.